This T cell receptor beta chain is from a study of cytomegalovirus exposure and HLA in healthy donors. Overall study findings and caveats: Prior analysis indicated that the majority of TCR beta V segments exhibited productivity approximately 90% or approximately 30% of the time. Trimming of TCR beta V- and J-genes showed a link, identified in a later analysis, to a missense DCLRE1C variant.

The CDR3 loop spans 13 amino acids. Germline V gene data show CDR1 as SNHLY and CDR2 as FYNNEI. Trimming left V 9 bases short and J 4 bases short, with 12 bases between. A word on this clone: Its antigen is undetermined.

Absent from the records is this donor's CMV serostatus. 60 Vbeta and 13 Jbeta primers were used in PCR. The assay was immunoSEQ multiplex PCR, and TCRdb's table has in-frame clones only and misses some. The sample carries around 120,000 clones, 60% to 85% recorded once. The clonotype was recovered from a human donor in good health. Sequencing was performed on PBMCs. The chain employs TRBV2 and TRBJ2-2, with a weak D call TRBD2 (5 bases). CDR3 sequence: CARGRSGTGELFF. The CDR3 bases are TGTGCCAGGGGGAGATCTGGCACCGGGGAGCTGTTTTTT.